This T cell receptor beta chain emerged from a study of beta chain features in type 1 diabetes. Whole-study results and caveats: Moderately but significantly shorter TCRB CDR3s were found in Type 1 diabetes patients in all four CD4+ subsets. Insertion counts at VDJ junctions were lower in type 1 diabetes patients, who also showed more deletions there.

The CDR3 spans 12 residues. V was pared by 5 bases and J by 10 bases, with 10 bases of the junction left unmatched. Looked up from germline, CDR1 is SQVTM and CDR2 is ANQGSEA. Isolated RNA was reverse transcribed in full, so expressed TCRB transcripts were sequenced. TCRdb keeps only in-frame clones here, not all; method: immunoSEQ multiplex PCR. This table holds fewer than 70,000 clones, about 60% found once. The count of this clone is one. Antigen: not known. The chain uses TRBV29-1 and TRBJ1-1; TRBD1 matches 7 bases. The sequenced sample consisted of stem cell memory CD4+ T cells from blood. The sequence was collected from a woman aged 25 to 39 with type 1 diabetes. The CDR3 loop is CSVYQPNRGAFF. CDR3 nucleotide sequence: TGCAGCGTTTATCAGCCCAACAGGGGAGCTTTCTTT.